The 8 T cell receptor beta chains below were found in one sample sequenced in a study of T cells expressing NK-cell markers. TCRdb re-called the 5' RACE reads, yielding one record per CDR3 amino acid sequence without DNA. The table lists 400,000 to 550,000 distinct CDR3 sequences. The specimen was blood T cells: a sorted CD56 or NKG2C T cell subset, CD4+ or CD8+ T cells, or bulk PBMC T cells (not recorded which). Receptor source: a woman aged 18 to 75 in good health.

V and J are TRBV20-1 and TRBJ2-7. The CDR3 spans 13 residues. Germline V gene data show CDR1 as DFQATT and CDR2 as SNEGSKA (reference sequence). This CDR3 is CSAREASDYEQYF.

The J gene is TRBJ2-4, the V gene TRBV20-1. The CDR3 spans 16 residues. Germline CDR1 is DFQATT and CDR2 is SNEGSKA (reference sequence). This CDR3 is CSAREWETLAKNIQYF.

The V and J genes are TRBV9 and TRBJ2-1; TCRdb reports TRBD1, a call that lacks DNA to check it against. The CDR3 sequence is 14 residues long. Germline-derived CDR1 and CDR2 are SGDLS and YYNGEE. The CDR3 region is CASSSRDAYNEQFF.

This chain links TRBV9 with TRBJ1-2; TCRdb's assignment of TRBD1 cannot be checked, as there is no DNA. CDR1 and CDR2 from the germline V gene are SGDLS and YYNGEE. The CDR3 extends over 14 amino acids. The CDR3 here is CASSVAGQGDGYTF.

V is TRBV14 and J is TRBJ2-1; TCRdb names TRBD1, which stays unverified in the absence of DNA. Germline CDR1 SGHDN, CDR2 FVKESK. The CDR3 loop spans 13 amino acids. The CDR3 loop reads CASSQESDREQFF.

The rearrangement joins TRBV27 to TRBJ2-1; checking the TCRdb D call of TRBD2 is not possible without DNA. The CDR3 extends over 16 amino acids. Germline CDR1 reads MNHEY; CDR2 reads SMNVEV (reference sequence). The CDR3 reads CASSTLGGSYYNEQFF.

CDR3 residues: CASAPGLAIETQYF. V usage is TRBV4-3 and J usage is TRBJ2-5; TCRdb proposes TRBD2, but this gene call is untestable without DNA. This CDR3 region has 14 residues. CDR1 is LGHNA and CDR2 is YSLEER in the germline V gene.

This rearrangement joins TRBV12-3 or TRBV12-4 to TRBJ2-3. The CDR3 is 12 amino acids. The chain's CDR3 is CASSFALDTQYF.